One sample yielded the 20 T cell receptor beta chains listed below, sequenced in a study of sequential checkpoint blockade in melanoma. Specified treatment: randomized to nivolumab then ipilimumab (arm A) or the reverse (arm B). Profiling relied on immunoSEQ multiplex PCR, and the TCRdb table lists in-frame clones only, not all of them. The sample holds about 40,000 clones, around 86% seen once. The sample here was CD8+ T cells sorted from blood (inferred from file names), taken from a patient given nivolumab and ipilimumab in sequence. The receptors here all came from a human donor with melanoma.

V usage is TRBV4-1 and J usage is TRBJ1-1; possible D gene TRBD1, 6 bases. V was cut by 1 base and J by 4 bases, with 7 bases left in between. Germline V gives CDR1 MGHRA, CDR2 YSYEKL. CDR3 size: 13 residues. CDR3 protein: CASSQGDTTEAFF. CDR3 coding DNA: TGCGCCAGCAGCCAAGGGGACACCACTGAAGCTTTCTTT.

The genes are TRBV30 and TRBJ1-1; TRBD1 is a possible D gene (6 bases). This CDR3 is 13 amino acids long. Trimming pared 2 bases from V and 2 bases from J, leaving 9 bases between. The V gene's germline CDR1 is GTSNPN and CDR2 SVGIG (reference sequence). The CDR3 DNA is TGTGCCTGGAGTTGGGGGACAAACACTGAAGCTTTCTTT. Encoded protein: CAWSWGTNTEAFF.

V gene TRBV25-1 combines with J gene TRBJ2-1; the D is unclear. This CDR3 spans 16 amino acids. Germline V gene data show CDR1 as MGHDK and CDR2 as SYGVNS. V was trimmed by 5 bases and J by 4 bases, leaving 18 bases between them. The CDR3 reads CASSHPLSTNYNEQFF. The CDR3 region has the DNA TGTGCCAGCAGTCACCCTTTGTCGACAAATTACAATGAGCAGTTCTTC. The full variable domain, in which reference TRBV25-1 and TRBJ2-1 provide the parts outside the CDR3, is EADIYQTPRYLVIGTGKKITLECSQTMGHDKMYWYQQDPGMELHLIHYSYGVNSTEKGDLSSESTVSRIRTEHFPLTLESARPSHTSQYLCASSHPLSTNYNEQFFGPGTRLTVL.

The chain has TRBV28 and TRBJ1-1, with 7 bases fitting TRBD1. This CDR3 is built from 15 residues. Germline assignment: CDR1 MDHEN and CDR2 SYDVKM. Unmatched junction bases numbered 6, after V lost 1 base and J lost 4 bases. CDR3 in DNA: TGTGCCAGCAGTTTATCCAGACAGGGTATCACTGAAGCTTTCTTT. Translating it yields CASSLSRQGITEAFF.

The V and J genes are TRBV28 and TRBJ2-5; maybe TRBD1 (5 bases). This CDR3 has 14 residues. V was cut by 4 bases and J by 5 bases, with 14 bases left in between. Germline V lookup: CDR1 MDHEN, CDR2 SYDVKM. The CDR3: CASSYQGRWETQYF. The CDR3 region has the DNA TGTGCCAGCAGTTATCAGGGTCGTTGGGAGACCCAGTACTTC.

Points on this clone: In the same sample, other DNA sequences code for this CDR3. V and J are TRBV5-1 and TRBJ2-4; 9 bases line up with TRBD1. CDR3 length: 17 residues. CDR1 SGHRS and CDR2 YFSETQ come from the germline V gene. Trimming at V came to 3 bases and at J to 1 base, leaving 8 bases not matched to a gene. The chain's CDR3 is CASSWGQGLEAKNIQYF. CDR3 nucleotides: TGCGCCAGCAGCTGGGGACAGGGTTTGGAGGCCAAAAACATTCAGTACTTC. Supplemented by reference TRBV5-1 and TRBJ2-4, the full variable domain reads KAGVTQTPRYLIKTRGQQVTLSCSPISGHRSVSWYQQTPGQGLQFLFEYFSETQRNKGNFPGRFSGRQFSNSRSEMNVSTLELGDSALYLCASSWGQGLEAKNIQYFGAGTRLSVL.

Written as DNA, the CDR3 is TGTGCCAGCAGAAATGGACTCAACTACGAGCAGTACTTC. Translated, it gives CASRNGLNYEQYF. This chain connects TRBV7-9 to TRBJ2-7; possibly TRBD2 for D (5 bases). CDR3 size: 13 residues. Germline V gene sequence: CDR1 SEHNR, CDR2 FQNEAQ (reference sequence). Trimming cost V 6 bases and J 3 bases, with 12 bases left between them. The full variable domain, with the rest looked up from reference TRBV7-9 and TRBJ2-7, is DTGVSQNPRHKITKRGQNVTFRCDPISEHNRLYWYRQTLGQGPEFLTYFQNEAQLEKSRLLSDRFSAERPKGSFSTLEIQRTEQGDSAMYLCASRNGLNYEQYFGPGTRLTVT.

This clone was observed once. The V and J genes are TRBV4-3 and TRBJ2-3; 7 positions match TRBD1. This CDR3 contains 16 residues. Germline CDR1 reads LGHNA; CDR2 reads YSLEER. Germline trimming cut 3 bases from V and 0 bases from J; bases unmatched to any gene: 6. Written as DNA, the CDR3 is TGCGCCAGCAGCCATGAGGGACAGCCGAGCACAGATACGCAGTATTTT. Protein: CASSHEGQPSTDTQYF.

This rearrangement joins TRBV7-9 to TRBJ2-7; the D is unclear. Germline CDR1 SEHNR, CDR2 FQNEAQ (reference sequence). The CDR3 length is 11 residues. V was shortened by 5 bases and J by 4 bases, with 6 bases between the two germline ends. The CDR3 sequence is CASSTTYEQYF. The CDR3 coding sequence is TGTGCCAGCAGCACAACGTACGAGCAGTACTTC.

V usage is TRBV6-6 and J usage is TRBJ1-1, with 9 bases matching TRBD1. The CDR3 spans 15 residues. The ends lost 0 bases at V and 6 bases at J; junction bases unmatched: 5. The germline V gene encodes CDR1 MNHNY and CDR2 SVGAGI (reference sequence). The CDR3 loop reads CASSYSMGQGAEAFF. CDR3 sequence (DNA): TGTGCCAGCAGTTACTCTATGGGACAGGGAGCTGAAGCTTTCTTT.

The chain links TRBV4-3 to TRBJ1-1; D is ambiguous. Germline CDR1 reads LGHNA; CDR2 reads YSLEER. Trimming took 1 base from V and 5 from J, leaving 8 bases between them. CDR3 size: 13 residues. The CDR3 protein is CASSQASGTEAFF. CDR3 nucleotides: TGCGCCAGCAGCCAAGCGTCGGGAACTGAAGCTTTCTTT.

This chain uses TRBV6-4 with TRBJ1-2; D is undetermined. Germline lookup yields CDR1 MRHNA and CDR2 SNTAGT. V was trimmed by 6 bases and J by 8 bases, leaving 10 bases between them. This CDR3 has 11 amino acids. CDR3 sequence reads: CASRGGGGYTF. CDR3 bases: TGTGCCAGCAGGGGCGGCGGGGGCTACACCTTC.

The chain couples TRBV27 to TRBJ2-1, with TRBD2 matching over 9 bases. The CDR3 spans 16 residues. Germline V lookup: CDR1 MNHEY, CDR2 SMNVEV (reference sequence). V lost 2 bases and J lost 2; bases outside the gene matches: 4. Here the CDR3 reads CASSLGAGGPYNEQFF. In DNA, the CDR3 is TGTGCCAGCAGTTTAGGGGCGGGAGGGCCCTACAATGAGCAGTTCTTC.

V is TRBV19 and J is TRBJ2-7; the match to TRBD2 covers 13 bases. The CDR3 consists of 14 residues. CDR1 and CDR2 from the germline V gene are LNHDA and SQIVND (reference sequence). The J segment lost 4 bases and the V segment lost 6 bases, leaving 3 bases of the junction unmatched. The CDR3 nucleotides are TGTGCCAGTAGCCCGGGACTAGCGGGGTACGAGCAGTACTTC. It translates to CASSPGLAGYEQYF.

This clone was seen just once. The chain uses TRBV5-6 and TRBJ1-2; 9 positions match TRBD1. CDR3 length: 15 residues. V lost 0 bases to trimming and J lost 8 bases; unmatched junction nucleotides: 8. The germline CDR1 and CDR2 sequences are SGHDT and YYEEEE. In DNA, the CDR3 is TGTGCCAGCAGCTTGGCCCCGGGACAGGGTGGGGGCTACACCTTC. This sequence encodes CASSLAPGQGGGYTF. The full variable domain, with the rest looked up from reference TRBV5-6 and TRBJ1-2, is DAGVTQSPTHLIKTRGQQVTLRCSPKSGHDTVSWYQQALGQGPQFIFQYYEEEERQRGNFPDRFSGHQFPNYSSELNVNALLLGDSALYLCASSLAPGQGGGYTFGSGTRLTVV.

The chain combines TRBV5-1 with TRBJ2-5, with 9 bases that match TRBD2. This CDR3 region has 13 residues. V dropped 6 bases and J dropped 13; count of bases not matched to a gene: 13. The germline V gene has CDR1 SGHRS and CDR2 YFSETQ. This chain's CDR3 is CASTTSGGGEPYF. As DNA, the CDR3 is TGCGCCAGCACGACTAGCGGTGGTGGAGAGCCGTACTTC.

V gene TRBV5-1 combines with J gene TRBJ2-1; TRBD2 matches at 7 bases. Germline values: CDR1 SGHRS, CDR2 YFSETQ. V gave up 3 bases and J gave up 3 bases; unmatched junction bases: 6. CDR3 length equals 15 residues. The CDR3 nucleotides are TGCGCCAGCAGCTGGACGGCGGGAGACTACAATGAGCAGTTCTTC. It yields the protein CASSWTAGDYNEQFF.

V and J are TRBV27 and TRBJ2-1; 7 nucleotides line up with TRBD1. V lost 5 bases, J lost 1 base, and 5 bases stayed unmatched. This CDR3 is 15 amino acids long. Germline assignment: CDR1 MNHEY and CDR2 SMNVEV (reference sequence). The CDR3 spells CASSTGQTSYNEQFF. The CDR3 DNA is TGTGCCAGCAGTACGGGACAGACATCCTACAATGAGCAGTTCTTC.

The chain recombines TRBV7-9 with TRBJ2-1, with 8 bases lining up with TRBD1. The CDR3 is 15 residues long. Trimming removed 5 bases from V and 4 bases from J; junction bases left unmatched: 7. The V gene's germline CDR1 is SEHNR and CDR2 FQNEAQ (reference sequence). The CDR3 DNA sequence: TGTGCCAGCAGCGACGCCGGGACAGGATACAATGAGCAGTTCTTC. Translated, it gives CASSDAGTGYNEQFF.

The chain recombines TRBV5-4 with TRBJ1-1; D possibly corresponds to TRBD1 (5 bases). The CDR3 extends over 15 amino acids. Between the trimmed V and J ends, which lost 4 bases and 1 base, there was a span of 14 bases. The germline V gene has CDR1 SGHNT and CDR2 YYREEE (reference sequence). In DNA form, the CDR3 reads TGTGCCAGCAGCAACGAGGAAGGGGAGAACACTGAAGCTTTCTTT. This translates into CASSNEEGENTEAFF.